One sample yielded the 17 T cell receptor beta chains listed below, sequenced in a study of cytomegalovirus exposure and HLA in healthy donors. Sequencing was performed with immunoSEQ multiplex PCR; in TCRdb, only in-frame clones are kept and a portion is missing. The sample carries about 200,000 clones, 84% recorded once. The sample was PBMCs. Receptors originate from a woman aged 25 to 39 in good health and CMV-seropositive.

The chain links TRBV5-1 to TRBJ2-6; perhaps TRBD1 as D (5 bases). Trimming pared 4 bases from V and 2 bases from J, leaving 25 bases between. The germline V gene has CDR1 SGHRS and CDR2 YFSETQ. The CDR3 sequence is 20 residues long. CDR3 DNA sequence: TGCGCCAGCAGCCTCTGGAGTGGTCAGGGAATAGGACCTGGGGCCAACGTCCTGACTTTC. It encodes CASSLWSGQGIGPGANVLTF.

V usage is TRBV2 and J usage is TRBJ2-7, with TRBD1 matching 10 bases. Trimming cost V 7 bases and J 4 bases; bases outside gene matches: 7. This CDR3 spans 14 amino acids. Germline V gene data show CDR1 as SNHLY and CDR2 as FYNNEI. The CDR3 DNA follows: TGTGCCAGCACCTACGGGACAGGGGTGTACGAGCAGTACTTC. It specifies CASTYGTGVYEQYF.

This clone was counted a few times. This chain joins TRBV7-9 and TRBJ1-2; no definite D call. This CDR3 spans 13 amino acids. With 8 bases removed from V and 1 base from J, the gap between germline ends came to 11 bases. Germline CDR1 and CDR2: SEHNR and FQNEAQ (reference sequence). The CDR3 bases are TGTGCCAGCGAGTCGAACCTTAACTATGGCTACACCTTC. This codes for CASESNLNYGYTF.

The chain is built from TRBV4-2 and TRBJ1-2; TRBD1 is a possible D gene (6 bases). CDR1 LGHNA and CDR2 YNFKEQ come from the germline V gene. The CDR3 length is 14 residues. The ends were cut back, 0 bases at V and 2 bases at J, with 7 bases in the middle. The CDR3 loop reads CASSQDDRNYGYTF. Here the CDR3 DNA reads TGTGCCAGCAGCCAAGATGACAGGAACTATGGCTACACCTTC.

This clone was recorded once. The chain employs TRBV7-2 and TRBJ2-3, with TRBD2 identical over 8 bases. Germline V lookup: CDR1 SGHTA, CDR2 FQGNSA. The CDR3 consists of 16 residues. Germline trimming cut 1 base from V and 2 bases from J; bases unmatched to any gene: 5. The chain's CDR3 is CASSLDVAGLTDTQYF. The CDR3, as DNA: TGTGCCAGCAGCTTAGACGTAGCGGGGCTCACAGATACGCAGTATTTT.

The chain links TRBV6-1 to TRBJ1-5, with TRBD1 identical over 9 bases. This CDR3 is 15 amino acids long. Germline V lookup: CDR1 MNHNS, CDR2 SASEGT. Germline trimming cut 7 bases from V and 4 bases from J; bases unmatched to any gene: 8. In nucleotides, the CDR3 is TGTGCCAGCACTAACAGGGGGCTAACTAATCAGCCCCAGCATTTT. Amino acids: CASTNRGLTNQPQHF.

The rearrangement joins TRBV5-6 to TRBJ2-1; a weak D match, TRBD2 (6 bases). V was clipped by 4 bases and J by 9 bases, with 11 bases between them. Germline values: CDR1 SGHDT, CDR2 YYEEEE. The CDR3 has 12 residues. CDR3: CASSVGGSEQFF. CDR3 bases: TGTGCCAGCAGCGTTGGGGGGTCTGAGCAGTTCTTC.

The chain links TRBV6-8 to TRBJ2-3; weak D call: TRBD2 (5 bases). The ends were cut back, 8 bases at V and 2 bases at J, with 14 bases in the middle. This CDR3 is built from 14 residues. The germline CDR1 and CDR2 sequences are MNHGY and SAAAGT. The CDR3 nucleotides read TGTGCCAGCCCAAAGGACTGGGTCACAGATACGCAGTATTTT. Protein product: CASPKDWVTDTQYF.

This chain uses TRBV28 with TRBJ2-7, with TRBD2 matching 13 bases. J lost 3 bases, V lost 8 bases, and 4 bases had no gene match. The V gene's germline CDR1 is MDHEN and CDR2 SYDVKM. The CDR3 length is 14 residues. The chain's CDR3 is CASQGLAGDYEQYF. The CDR3 bases are TGTGCCAGCCAAGGACTAGCGGGAGACTACGAGCAGTACTTC.

The chain has TRBV18 and TRBJ2-1, with 9 bases matching TRBD2. The germline gives CDR1 KGHSH, CDR2 LQKENI. The CDR3 length is 16 residues. Germline trimming cut 3 bases from V and 6 bases from J; bases unmatched to any gene: 9. For the CDR3, the DNA is TGTGCCAGCTCACCGAGCGTAGCGGGAGTTTTCAATGAGCAGTTCTTC. Protein: CASSPSVAGVFNEQFF. Filled out from reference TRBV18 and TRBJ2-1, the complete variable domain reads NAGVMQNPRHLVRRRGQEARLRCSPMKGHSHVYWYRQLPEEGLKFMVYLQKENIIDESGMPKERFSAEFPKEGPSILRIQQVVRGDSAAYFCASSPSVAGVFNEQFFGPGTRLTVL.

The rearrangement links TRBV7-9 to TRBJ2-7, with 7 bases lining up with TRBD1. Looked up from germline, CDR1 is SEHNR and CDR2 is FQNEAQ (reference sequence). V was clipped by 5 bases and J by 5 bases; unmatched bases: 9. The CDR3 sequence is 14 residues long. CDR3 DNA: TGTGCCAGCAGCCACCCTTGGACAGGTCACGAGCAGTACTTC. It translates to CASSHPWTGHEQYF. Complete variable domain (other parts from reference TRBV7-9 and TRBJ2-7): DTGVSQNPRHKITKRGQNVTFRCDPISEHNRLYWYRQTLGQGPEFLTYFQNEAQLEKSRLLSDRFSAERPKGSFSTLEIQRTEQGDSAMYLCASSHPWTGHEQYFGPGTRLTVT.

The chain joins TRBV19 to TRBJ2-6, with D perhaps TRBD2 (6 bases). Germline CDR1 and CDR2: LNHDA and SQIVND (reference sequence). The CDR3 sequence is 15 residues long. Deletions cut 3 bases from V and 2 bases from J, with 8 bases between. CDR3 in amino acids: CASSIAGTGANVLTF. CDR3 DNA: TGTGCCAGTAGTATTGCGGGGACTGGGGCCAACGTCCTGACTTTC.

V is TRBV6-6 and J is TRBJ2-7; tentatively, D is TRBD1 (5 bases). This CDR3 is 12 amino acids long. Germline CDR1 and CDR2: MNHNY and SVGAGI (reference sequence). The V and J ends lost 4 bases and 2 bases respectively, with 6 bases between them. CDR3 residues: CASSWTPYEQYF. Written as DNA, the CDR3 is TGTGCCAGCAGTTGGACACCCTACGAGCAGTACTTC.

V is TRBV20-1 and J is TRBJ1-1, with D unresolved. Germline loops: CDR1 DFQATT, CDR2 SNEGSKA (reference sequence). V was pared by 6 bases and J by 4 bases, with 9 bases between. This CDR3 region has 11 residues. This CDR3 reads CSATGSTEAFF. The CDR3 DNA reads as TGCAGTGCGACGGGGAGCACTGAAGCTTTCTTT.

This rearrangement joins TRBV7-9 to TRBJ1-1, with 7 positions matching TRBD1. Trimming took 5 bases from V and 1 from J; bases not matched to a gene: 1. Germline CDR1 SEHNR, CDR2 FQNEAQ (reference sequence). The CDR3 totals 13 residues. The DNA for the CDR3 is TGTGCCAGCAGCCGGACAGGGAACACTGAAGCTTTCTTT. Protein product: CASSRTGNTEAFF.

The chain couples TRBV5-1 to TRBJ2-3; TRBD2 is a possible D gene (6 bases). In germline, CDR1 is SGHRS, CDR2 YFSETQ. CDR3 size: 16 residues. Trimming took 4 bases from V and 1 from J, leaving 16 bases between them. As DNA, the CDR3 is TGCGCCAGCAGCGTCGGATCGGGACTGCGCACAGATACGCAGTATTTT. Its translation: CASSVGSGLRTDTQYF.

The V call is TRBV5-5, the J call TRBJ2-2; D possibly corresponds to TRBD2 (6 bases). V lost 7 bases to trimming and J lost 3 bases, with 13 bases between them. Germline-derived CDR1 and CDR2 are SGHKS and YYEKEE (reference sequence). The CDR3 loop spans 14 amino acids. CDR3 nucleotide sequence: TGTGCCAGCTGTTTAGCGGTACACACCGGGGAGCTGTTTTTT. This sequence encodes CASCLAVHTGELFF.